These 26 T cell receptor beta chains were sequenced from one sample in a study of T cell responses to AZD1222 COVID-19 vaccine. Sequencing was performed with immunoSEQ multiplex PCR; in TCRdb, only in-frame clones are kept and a portion is missing. The sample lists about 96,000 clones; 90% were seen once. The sequencing here drew on peripheral blood, taken on day 0 of AZD1222 vaccination. These receptors all stem from an adult in good health.

V is TRBV5-1 and J is TRBJ1-1; TRBD1 matches at 7 bases. The CDR3 covers 13 residues. The germline V gene encodes CDR1 SGHRS and CDR2 YFSETQ. Trimming at V came to 2 bases and at J to 5 bases, leaving 3 bases not matched to a gene. This chain's CDR3 is CASSLQGRTEAFF. The DNA for the CDR3 is TGCGCCAGCAGCTTACAGGGGCGAACTGAAGCTTTCTTT.

The chain combines TRBV7-2 with TRBJ1-2, with D perhaps TRBD1 (5 bases). The V end was cut by 3 bases, the J end by 4 bases, with 9 bases between. The CDR3 extends over 13 amino acids. CDR1 SGHTA and CDR2 FQGNSA come from the germline V gene. The DNA of the CDR3 is TGTGCCAGCAGCTTCGAGGGGACCTATGGCTACACCTTC. Translation: CASSFEGTYGYTF.

This chain connects TRBV4-2 to TRBJ2-7; tentatively, D is TRBD2 (6 bases). This CDR3 has 16 residues. Trimming took off 0 bases at V and 2 bases at J, with 14 bases between the two ends. Germline CDR1 and CDR2: LGHNA and YNFKEQ. The CDR3 nucleotides read TGTGCCAGCAGCCAAGATTGGGGCGGGACCCCCTACGAGCAGTACTTC. Its protein is CASSQDWGGTPYEQYF.

This clone was observed a few times. J is TRBJ2-7 and V is TRBV5-4; D perhaps matches TRBD1 (6 bases). This CDR3 has 13 amino acids. Between the trimmed V and J ends, which lost 4 bases and 4 bases, there was a span of 12 bases. The germline gives CDR1 SGHNT, CDR2 YYREEE (reference sequence). The CDR3 DNA follows: TGTGCCAGCAGCCCCCAGGGGCGGTACGAGCAGTACTTC. Its translation is CASSPQGRYEQYF. Variable domain in full (rest from reference TRBV5-4 and TRBJ2-7): ETGVTQSPTHLIKTRGQQVTLRCSSQSGHNTVSWYQQALGQGPQFIFQYYREEENGRGNFPPRFSGLQFPNYSSELNVNALELDDSALYLCASSPQGRYEQYFGPGTRLTVT.

The chain uses TRBV28 and TRBJ2-3; 13 bases are shared with TRBD2. Germline loops: CDR1 MDHEN, CDR2 SYDVKM. The CDR3 length is 18 residues. J lost 0 bases, V lost 3 bases, and 6 bases had no gene match. CDR3 residues: CASSLTSGRSSSTDTQYF. The CDR3 nucleotides are TGTGCCAGCAGTTTGACTAGCGGGAGGTCTTCTAGCACAGATACGCAGTATTTT.

The rearrangement uses TRBV19 and TRBJ2-7; D is possibly TRBD1 (6 bases). Germline CDR1 reads LNHDA; CDR2 reads SQIVND (reference sequence). V lost 3 bases and J lost 3, with 12 bases in between. This CDR3 region has 14 residues. The CDR3 protein is CASSITQGSYEQYF. Here the CDR3 DNA reads TGTGCCAGTAGTATTACCCAGGGGAGCTACGAGCAGTACTTC.

The rearrangement joins TRBV6-5 to TRBJ2-1; perhaps TRBD2 as D (6 bases). The CDR3 has 14 amino acids. V dropped 2 bases and J dropped 5 bases, with 10 bases sitting between them. Germline values: CDR1 MNHEY, CDR2 SVGAGI. The CDR3 loop is CASSYPGRNNEQFF. DNA for the CDR3: TGTGCCAGCAGTTACCCCGGGAGAAACAATGAGCAGTTCTTC.

This chain links TRBV28 with TRBJ2-1, with 7 nucleotides matching TRBD2. With V trimmed by 5 bases and J by 5 bases, 6 bases remained unmatched. The length of the CDR3 is 14 residues. The germline V gene has CDR1 MDHEN and CDR2 SYDVKM. The CDR3 DNA is TGTGCCAGCAGTCTAGCGGACGGACACAATGAGCAGTTCTTC. Protein sequence: CASSLADGHNEQFF.

This chain joins TRBV30 and TRBJ2-2; 11 bases map to TRBD1. Germline V gene lookup returns CDR1 GTSNPN and CDR2 SVGIG (reference sequence). The trim removed 3 bases at V and 0 bases at J, leaving 0 bases unmatched. CDR3 length equals 15 residues. CDR3 DNA: TGTGCCTGGAGGGGACAGGGGGCGAACACCGGGGAGCTGTTTTTT. It translates to CAWRGQGANTGELFF.

This chain joins TRBV28 and TRBJ2-7, with D perhaps TRBD2 (5 bases). With 3 bases removed from V and 2 bases from J, the gap between germline ends came to 8 bases. The germline gives CDR1 MDHEN, CDR2 SYDVKM. The CDR3 covers 13 residues. For the CDR3, the DNA is TGTGCCAGCAGTTTTGGGGAGACCTACGAGCAGTACTTC. Translated: CASSFGETYEQYF.

The chain has TRBV7-9 and TRBJ2-2; the D call may be TRBD1 or TRBD2 (5 bases each). Trimming cost V 5 bases and J 4 bases, with 11 bases left between them. Germline loops: CDR1 SEHNR, CDR2 FQNEAQ (reference sequence). This CDR3 region has 14 residues. The CDR3 DNA follows: TGTGCCAGCAGCCCCCCGGGGCGCACCGGGGAGCTGTTTTTT. This encodes CASSPPGRTGELFF.

J is TRBJ2-3 and V is TRBV27; D is perhaps TRBD2 (6 bases). The CDR3 is 14 amino acids. The V gene lost 9 bases and the J gene lost 0 bases, with 13 bases spanning the gap. In germline, CDR1 is MNHEY, CDR2 SMNVEV (reference sequence). Written as DNA, the CDR3 is TGTGCCAGTCTACCGGGACTTAGCACAGATACGCAGTATTTT. It yields the protein CASLPGLSTDTQYF.

The rearrangement links TRBV19 to TRBJ2-3, with D maybe TRBD2 (5 bases). V was clipped by 3 bases and J by 10 bases, with 14 bases between them. The CDR3 covers 13 residues. The germline V gene has CDR1 LNHDA and CDR2 SQIVND (reference sequence). Here the CDR3 reads CASSIQRTDPQYF. Here the CDR3 DNA reads TGTGCCAGTAGTATCCAGCGGACGGATCCGCAGTATTTT.

This chain joins TRBV9 and TRBJ1-3; maybe TRBD1 (6 bases). The V gene's germline CDR1 is SGDLS and CDR2 YYNGEE. The CDR3 sequence is 17 residues long. V was trimmed by 1 base and J by 1 base, leaving 15 bases between them. DNA of the CDR3: TGTGCCAGCAGCGTATGGGAGGGGGGTGATTCTGGAAACACCATATATTTT. It codes for CASSVWEGGDSGNTIYF.

The J gene is TRBJ2-3, the V gene TRBV19, with 7 nucleotides matching TRBD2. The V gene's germline CDR1 is LNHDA and CDR2 SQIVND (reference sequence). This CDR3 is built from 13 residues. V lost 6 bases and J lost 3; bases outside the gene matches: 3. CDR3 in amino acids: CASRTGGTDTQYF. The CDR3 nucleotides are TGTGCCAGTAGGACCGGGGGGACAGATACGCAGTATTTT.

This clone was observed a single time. The gene calls are TRBV9 and TRBJ2-2; D remains ambiguous. Trimming removed 5 bases at V and 4 bases at J, with 12 bases between. CDR1 is SGDLS, CDR2 YYNGEE, per germline. The CDR3 is 14 amino acids. The CDR3 loop reads CASRYGRGTGELFF. CDR3 in DNA: TGTGCCAGCAGATACGGGCGAGGCACCGGGGAGCTGTTTTTT.

The J gene is TRBJ2-5, the V gene TRBV12-5; no clear D. V lost 6 bases and J lost 3, with 2 bases in between. The germline CDR1 and CDR2 sequences are LGHNT and FRNRAP. The CDR3 has 10 residues. The CDR3 reads CASGEETQYF. In DNA form, the CDR3 reads TGTGCTAGTGGGGAAGAGACCCAGTACTTC. The complete variable domain, with remaining parts taken from reference TRBV12-5 and TRBJ2-5, reads DARVTQTPRHKVTEMGQEVTMRCQPILGHNTVFWYRQTMMQGLELLAYFRNRAPLDDSGMPKDRFSAEMPDATLATLKIQPSEPRDSAVYFCASGEETQYFGPGTRLLVL.

The chain uses TRBV13 and TRBJ2-4, with 9 bases identical to TRBD1. This CDR3 has 15 amino acids. Unmatched junction bases numbered 6, after V lost 4 bases and J lost 5 bases. Per germline, CDR1 PRHDT and CDR2 FYEKMQ (reference sequence). The CDR3 DNA follows: TGTGCCAGCAGCTATCCGGGACAGGGACAAAACATTCAGTACTTC. It is translated as CASSYPGQGQNIQYF.

The chain couples TRBV10-3 to TRBJ1-2; D not certain. Germline V gene lookup returns CDR1 ENHRY and CDR2 SYGVKD. V was pared by 3 bases and J by 2 bases, with 1 base between. The CDR3 is 11 residues long. The CDR3 sequence: CAISDNYGYTF. The DNA for the CDR3 is TGTGCCATCAGTGACAACTATGGCTACACCTTC.

The chain combines TRBV28 with TRBJ2-6; the match to TRBD1 covers 10 bases. The V segment lost 6 bases and the J segment 0 bases; nucleotides outside the gene matches: 5. This CDR3 is 17 amino acids long. CDR1 MDHEN and CDR2 SYDVKM come from the germline V gene. CDR3 sequence reads: CASSLGDRGSGANVLTF. In DNA form, the CDR3 reads TGTGCCAGCAGCCTGGGGGACAGGGGCTCTGGGGCCAACGTCCTGACTTTC. Filled out from reference TRBV28 and TRBJ2-6, the complete variable domain reads DVKVTQSSRYLVKRTGEKVFLECVQDMDHENMFWYRQDPGLGLRLIYFSYDVKMKEKGDIPEGYSVSREKKERFSLILESASTNQTSMYLCASSLGDRGSGANVLTFGAGSRLTVL.

J is TRBJ2-7 and V is TRBV5-1; TRBD1 agrees at 7 bases. In germline, CDR1 is SGHRS, CDR2 YFSETQ. The CDR3 covers 13 residues. V shed 1 base, J shed 4 bases, and the junction held 2 bases outside the gene matches. The CDR3 coding sequence is TGCGCCAGCAGCTTGACAGGGGAGTACGAGCAGTACTTC. Protein: CASSLTGEYEQYF.

The V call is TRBV27, the J call TRBJ1-5, with unresolved D. Trimming pared 5 bases from V and 2 bases from J, leaving 13 bases between. Germline V gene lookup returns CDR1 MNHEY and CDR2 SMNVEV (reference sequence). This CDR3 is 15 amino acids long. CDR3 in amino acids: CASSPLLGGNQPQHF. The CDR3 DNA sequence: TGTGCCAGCAGTCCCCTTTTGGGTGGCAATCAGCCCCAGCATTTT.

This sequence joins TRBV28 and TRBJ2-7, with a weak D call TRBD2 (5 bases). The CDR3 runs 16 residues. V dropped 3 bases and J dropped 0 bases, with 15 bases sitting between them. Per germline, CDR1 MDHEN and CDR2 SYDVKM. The CDR3, as DNA: TGTGCCAGCAGTTTTACATTGGCGGGCCTCTCCTACGAGCAGTACTTC. It translates to CASSFTLAGLSYEQYF.

The J gene is TRBJ1-1, the V gene TRBV27; D unclear. From germline, CDR1 is MNHEY and CDR2 SMNVEV (reference sequence). The germline V and J ends were trimmed by 5 bases and 1 base, with 11 bases remaining between them. The CDR3 length is 14 residues. CDR3 region: CASSPLTGNTEAFF. The CDR3 DNA reads as TGTGCCAGCAGTCCCTTGACCGGGAACACTGAAGCTTTCTTT.

The CDR3 DNA follows: TGTGCCAGCAGCCCAACTAGCGGGAGCTACGGGGAGCTGTTTTTT. Translating gives CASSPTSGSYGELFF. The chain combines TRBV7-2 with TRBJ2-2; 11 nucleotides match TRBD2. The CDR3 runs 15 residues. Germline values: CDR1 SGHTA, CDR2 FQGNSA. Losses at the gene ends were 5 bases for V and 7 bases for J; bases not matched to a gene: 6.

This chain joins TRBV6-5 and TRBJ2-7; 8 bases agree with TRBD2. The CDR3 covers 13 residues. The germline CDR1 and CDR2 sequences are MNHEY and SVGAGI. Unmatched junction bases numbered 4, after V lost 7 bases and J lost 2 bases. In DNA form, the CDR3 reads TGTGCCAGCACGGGAGGGGCCACCTACGAGCAGTACTTC. Translation: CASTGGATYEQYF.